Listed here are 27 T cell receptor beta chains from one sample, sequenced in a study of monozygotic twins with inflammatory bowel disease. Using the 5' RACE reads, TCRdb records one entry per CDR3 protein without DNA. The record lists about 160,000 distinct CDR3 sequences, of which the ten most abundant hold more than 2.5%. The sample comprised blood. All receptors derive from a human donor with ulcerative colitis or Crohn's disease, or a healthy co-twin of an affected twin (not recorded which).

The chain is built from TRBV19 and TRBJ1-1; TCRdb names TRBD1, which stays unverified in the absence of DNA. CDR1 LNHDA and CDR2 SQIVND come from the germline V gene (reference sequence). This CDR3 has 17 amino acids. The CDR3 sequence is CASSQQAPGQGAFEAFF. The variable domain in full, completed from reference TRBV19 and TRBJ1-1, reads DGGITQSPKYLFRKEGQNVTLSCEQNLNHDAMYWYRQDPGQGLRLIYYSQIVNDFQKGDIAEGYSVSREKKESFPLTVTSAQKNPTAFYLCASSQQAPGQGAFEAFFGQGTRLTVV.

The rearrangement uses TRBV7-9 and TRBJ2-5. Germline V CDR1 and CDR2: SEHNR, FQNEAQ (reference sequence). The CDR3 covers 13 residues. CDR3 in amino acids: CASSLQVAKTQYF.

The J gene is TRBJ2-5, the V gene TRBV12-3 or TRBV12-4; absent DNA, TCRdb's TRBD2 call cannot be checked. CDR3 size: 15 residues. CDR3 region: CASSLVGLAGETQYF.

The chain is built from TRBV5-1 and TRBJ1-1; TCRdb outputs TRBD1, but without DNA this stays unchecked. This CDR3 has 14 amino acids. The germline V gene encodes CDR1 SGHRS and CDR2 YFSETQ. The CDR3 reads CASRYGPGGTEAFF.

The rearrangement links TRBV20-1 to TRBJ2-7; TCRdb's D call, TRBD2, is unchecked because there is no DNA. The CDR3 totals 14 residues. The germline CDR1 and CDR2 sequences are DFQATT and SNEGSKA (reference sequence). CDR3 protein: CSARGLAGIYEQYF.

The CDR3: CASSAGPQETQYF. The J gene is TRBJ2-5, the V gene TRBV5-1; TCRdb's assignment of TRBD1 cannot be checked, as there is no DNA. The CDR3 runs 13 residues. The germline V gene encodes CDR1 SGHRS and CDR2 YFSETQ.

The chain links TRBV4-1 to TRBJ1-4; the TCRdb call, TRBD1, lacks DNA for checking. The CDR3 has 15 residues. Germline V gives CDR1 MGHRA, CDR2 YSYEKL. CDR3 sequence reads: CASKQPSRESEKLFF.

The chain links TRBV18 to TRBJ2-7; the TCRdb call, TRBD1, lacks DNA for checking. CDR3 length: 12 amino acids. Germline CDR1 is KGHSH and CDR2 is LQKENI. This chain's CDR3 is CASSPTGFEQYF.

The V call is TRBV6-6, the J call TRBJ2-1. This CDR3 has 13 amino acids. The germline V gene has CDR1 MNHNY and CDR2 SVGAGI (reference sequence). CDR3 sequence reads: CAGRNSSYNEQFF.

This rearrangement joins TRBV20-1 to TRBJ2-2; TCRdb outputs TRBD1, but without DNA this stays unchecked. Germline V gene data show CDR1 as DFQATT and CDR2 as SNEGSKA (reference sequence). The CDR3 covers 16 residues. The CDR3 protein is CSARMVGGPLTGELFF.

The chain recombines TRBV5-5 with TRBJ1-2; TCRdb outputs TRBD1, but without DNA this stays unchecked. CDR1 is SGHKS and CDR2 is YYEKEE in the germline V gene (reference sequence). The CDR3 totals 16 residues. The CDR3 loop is CASSLFRTGENYGYTF.

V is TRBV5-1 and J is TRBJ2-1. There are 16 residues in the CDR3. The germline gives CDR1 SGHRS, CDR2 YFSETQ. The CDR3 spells CASSLEGGVFLNEQFF.

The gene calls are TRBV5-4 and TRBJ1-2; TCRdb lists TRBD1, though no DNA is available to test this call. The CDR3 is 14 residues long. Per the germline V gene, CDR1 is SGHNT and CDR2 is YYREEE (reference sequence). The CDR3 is CASSLPLANYGYTF. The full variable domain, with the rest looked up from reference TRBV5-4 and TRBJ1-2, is ETGVTQSPTHLIKTRGQQVTLRCSSQSGHNTVSWYQQALGQGPQFIFQYYREEENGRGNFPPRFSGLQFPNYSSELNVNALELDDSALYLCASSLPLANYGYTFGSGTRLTVV.

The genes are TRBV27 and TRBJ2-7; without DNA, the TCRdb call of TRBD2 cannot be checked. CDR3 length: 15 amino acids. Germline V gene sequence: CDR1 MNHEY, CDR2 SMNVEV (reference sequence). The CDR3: CASSTMLAGNYEQYF.

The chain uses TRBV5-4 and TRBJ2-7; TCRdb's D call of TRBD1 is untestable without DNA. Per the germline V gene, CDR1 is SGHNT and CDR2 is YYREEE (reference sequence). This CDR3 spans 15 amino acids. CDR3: CASRNGRGAPGEQYF.

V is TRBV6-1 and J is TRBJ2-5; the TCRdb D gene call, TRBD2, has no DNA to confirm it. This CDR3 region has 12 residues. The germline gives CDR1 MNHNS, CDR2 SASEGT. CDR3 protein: CAIAVARETQYF.

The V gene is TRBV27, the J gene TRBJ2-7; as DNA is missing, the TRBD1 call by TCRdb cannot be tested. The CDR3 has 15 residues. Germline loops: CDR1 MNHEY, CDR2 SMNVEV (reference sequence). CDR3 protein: CASSLAPTEHYEQYF.

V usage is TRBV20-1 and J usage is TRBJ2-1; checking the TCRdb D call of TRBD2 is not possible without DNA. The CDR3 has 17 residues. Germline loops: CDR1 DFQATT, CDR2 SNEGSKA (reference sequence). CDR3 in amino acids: CSARDPPELAYYNEQFF.

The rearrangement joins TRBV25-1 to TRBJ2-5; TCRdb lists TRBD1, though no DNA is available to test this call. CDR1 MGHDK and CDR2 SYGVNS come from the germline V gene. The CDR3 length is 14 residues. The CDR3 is CASSLQGAGETQYF. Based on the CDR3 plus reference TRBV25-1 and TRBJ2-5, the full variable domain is EADIYQTPRYLVIGTGKKITLECSQTMGHDKMYWYQQDPGMELHLIHYSYGVNSTEKGDLSSESTVSRIRTEHFPLTLESARPSHTSQYLCASSLQGAGETQYFGPGTRLLVL.

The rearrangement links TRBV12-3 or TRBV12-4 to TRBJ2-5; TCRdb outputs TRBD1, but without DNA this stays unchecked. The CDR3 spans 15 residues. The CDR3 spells CASRSGTISQETQYF.

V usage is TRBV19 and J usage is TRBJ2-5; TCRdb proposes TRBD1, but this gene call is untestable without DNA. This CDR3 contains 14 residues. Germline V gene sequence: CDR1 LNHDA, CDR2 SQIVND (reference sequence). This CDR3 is CASSIVATEETQYF.

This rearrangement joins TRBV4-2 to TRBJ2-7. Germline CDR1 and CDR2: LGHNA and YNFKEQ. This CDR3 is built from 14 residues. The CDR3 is CASSQVAGKYEQYF.

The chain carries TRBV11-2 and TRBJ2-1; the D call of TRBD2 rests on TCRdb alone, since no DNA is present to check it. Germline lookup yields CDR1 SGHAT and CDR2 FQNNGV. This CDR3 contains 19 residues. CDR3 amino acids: CASSLMGSSGPNPYNEQFF.

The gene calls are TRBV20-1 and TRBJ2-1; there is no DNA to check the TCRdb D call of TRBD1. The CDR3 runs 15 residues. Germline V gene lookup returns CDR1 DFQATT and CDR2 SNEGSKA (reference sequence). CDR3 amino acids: CSARDGSGPGYEQFF.

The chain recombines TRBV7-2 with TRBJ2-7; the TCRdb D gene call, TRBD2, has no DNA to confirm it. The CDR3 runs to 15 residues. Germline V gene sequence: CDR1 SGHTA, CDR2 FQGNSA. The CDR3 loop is CASSLAGGKSYEQYF. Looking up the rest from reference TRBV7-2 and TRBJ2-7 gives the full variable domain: GAGVSQSPSNKVTEKGKDVELRCDPISGHTALYWYRQSLGQGLEFLIYFQGNSAPDKSGLPSDRFSAERTGGSVSTLTIQRTQQEDSAVYLCASSLAGGKSYEQYFGPGTRLTVT.

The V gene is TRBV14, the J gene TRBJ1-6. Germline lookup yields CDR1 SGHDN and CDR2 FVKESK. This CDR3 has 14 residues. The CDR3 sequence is CASSLGFIYSPLHF.

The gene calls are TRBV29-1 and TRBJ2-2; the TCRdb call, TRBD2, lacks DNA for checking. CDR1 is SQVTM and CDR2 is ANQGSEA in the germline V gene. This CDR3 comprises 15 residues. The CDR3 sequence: CSVYGSGRSTGELFF.